Described below is a single TCR beta chain sequence and its context. Its antigen is not known. Trimming removed 5 bases from V and 4 bases from J; junction bases left unmatched: 14. CDR1 MNHEY and CDR2 SMNVEV come from the germline V gene (reference sequence). CDR3 length: 17 amino acids. Execution of the assay was at deep level. Clones were read by immunoSEQ multiplex PCR, and TCRdb kept only the in-frame ones, dropping some. The sample shows about 820,000 clones, 92% of them seen only once. This record belongs to a study of shared clonotypes between healthy human individuals. At the level of the study: Aged between 18 and 49, the donors were two women and a few men.

Study outcomes and limitations: Shared across a handful of donors were about 4.6% of the naive CD4 clonotypes.

Naivety among CD8 cells was defined by CD45RO negativity and positive CCR7 selection, thereby excluding terminally differentiated effector memory CD45RA+ cells. Input material: naive CD8+ T cells sorted from blood. The V call is TRBV27, the J call TRBJ2-3; 8 bases are a match to TRBD2. This sequence originates from a man younger than 45 in good health. The CDR3 loop is CASSLLTSGAGADTQYF. The CDR3 DNA reads as TGTGCCAGCAGTCTATTAACTAGCGGAGCAGGAGCAGATACGCAGTATTTT.